This T cell receptor (beta chain) appears in the sequencing data of a study of CD4 T cells in relation to SARS-CoV-2 and coronaviruses. Study conclusions and caveats: Crossreactivity was assessed only for spike protein, not other viral proteins.

Assay: immunoSEQ multiplex PCR; the TCRdb copy retains only in-frame clones and omits some. The data hold 30,000 to 45,000 clones, with 75% to 85% observed a single time. This clone was observed a handful of times. Its antigen is undetermined. Specimen: memory CD4+ T cells from PBMCs, cultured in vitro. This sequence was found in an adult with COVID-19.

This CDR3 reads CASSSGQHYGYTF. Written as DNA, the CDR3 is TGTGCCAGCAGTTCGGGACAGCACTATGGCTACACCTTC. The chain uses TRBV6-5 and TRBJ1-2; 7 positions match TRBD1. Per the germline V gene, CDR1 is MNHEY and CDR2 is SVGAGI. CDR3 length equals 13 residues. V gave up 4 bases and J gave up 3 bases; unmatched junction bases: 2.